This T cell receptor beta chain is drawn from a study of CXCR3-negative and CXCR3-positive naive CD8 T cells. Study observations and caveats: Memory CD8+ cells had much lower diversity, and both naive subsets had comparably high diversity. CXCR3-expressing naive cells carried TRB CDR3s more hydrophobic than those of CXCR3-negative naive cells.

A word on this clonotype: The antigen is not known.

Germline V gene data show CDR1 as WSHSY and CDR2 as SAAADI. This CDR3 spans 15 amino acids. Every CD8+ subset sample held a few hundred thousand flow-sorted cells, done in triplicate. Libraries were UMI-labeled 5' RACE TRB cDNA. TCRdb derives one entry per CDR3 protein from the 5' RACE reads, leaving out DNA. The clone table shows 150,000 to 180,000 distinct CDR3 sequences, with the ten largest holding just under 0.5%. The material sequenced was naive CXCR3+ CD8+ T cells from blood. Subset denoted: CD45RO-CCR7+CD27+CD95- naive CD8+ T cells expressing CXCR3 (TNR3+). This TCR derives from a human donor in good health. Some clones in this sample may be carry-over from other donors' samples. This rearrangement joins TRBV10-2 to TRBJ2-1; TCRdb selects TRBD2, and the lack of DNA leaves this call unchecked. CDR3 sequence reads: CASSSGGRASNEQFF.